A single sample gave rise to the 20 T cell receptor beta chains below, sequenced in a study of shared clonotypes between healthy human individuals. Here immunoSEQ multiplex PCR was the method, and the copy in TCRdb shows in-frame clones only, minus some. In the table there are 100,000 or so clones, roughly 50% of which are singletons. Input material: PBMCs. All receptors derive from a woman in her forties in good health. Some clones in this sample may be carry-over from other donors' samples.

This clone was recorded a few times. The V gene is TRBV29-1, the J gene TRBJ2-6, with TRBD1 matching 9 bases. Germline loops: CDR1 SQVTM, CDR2 ANQGSEA. This CDR3 comprises 17 residues. V shed 4 bases and J 2 bases; nucleotides not matched to a gene: 9. As DNA, the CDR3 is TGCAGCGTTGCCGGGACAGGGAGGGAAACTGGGGCCAACGTCCTGACTTTC. Its protein is CSVAGTGRETGANVLTF. Together with reference TRBV29-1 and TRBJ2-6, the CDR3 gives the full variable domain: SAVISQKPSRDICQRGTSLTIQCQVDSQVTMMFWYRQQPGQSLTLIATANQGSEATYESGFVIDKFPISRPNLTFSTLTVSNMSPEDSSIYLCSVAGTGRETGANVLTFGAGSRLTVL.

The genes are TRBV18 and TRBJ1-3; TRBD1 matches 7 bases. Germline lookup yields CDR1 KGHSH and CDR2 LQKENI. Trimming removed 3 bases from V and 7 bases from J; junction bases left unmatched: 9. The CDR3 is made up of 15 amino acids. In DNA, the CDR3 is TGTGCCAGCTCACCGAGTCAGACAGGGATGAACACCATATATTTT. Protein sequence: CASSPSQTGMNTIYF. The variable domain in full, with the rest retrieved from reference TRBV18 and TRBJ1-3, is NAGVMQNPRHLVRRRGQEARLRCSPMKGHSHVYWYRQLPEEGLKFMVYLQKENIIDESGMPKERFSAEFPKEGPSILRIQQVVRGDSAAYFCASSPSQTGMNTIYFGEGSWLTVV.

This clone was counted only a few times. The chain recombines TRBV4-2 with TRBJ2-5, with 10 bases identical to TRBD2. The CDR3 contains 16 residues. The V gene's germline CDR1 is LGHNA and CDR2 YNFKEQ. The J segment lost 2 bases and the V segment lost 1 base, leaving 4 bases of the junction unmatched. The CDR3 bases are TGTGCCAGCAGCCAAGCCGGGACTAGCGCTCAAGAGACCCAGTACTTC. Translating gives CASSQAGTSAQETQYF.

This clone was recorded at least ten times. The V gene is TRBV6-6, the J gene TRBJ1-2; maybe TRBD1 (5 bases). V was cut by 7 bases and J by 4 bases, with 13 bases left in between. Germline V CDR1 and CDR2: MNHNY, SVGAGI (reference sequence). The CDR3 length is 13 residues. The CDR3 DNA reads as TGTGCCAGCATGAGACAGCTTGGCTATGGCTACACCTTC. As protein: CASMRQLGYGYTF.

This chain links TRBV7-6 with TRBJ2-5; 9 bases fit TRBD2. Gene TRBJ2-7 matches the end of the DNA better, so the J call may be wrong. Germline lookup yields CDR1 SGHVS and CDR2 FNYEAQ. The CDR3 runs 18 residues. The CDR3 protein is CASSAGGTSYDSAYEQYF. The CDR3 DNA is TGTGCCAGCAGCGCCGGAGGGACTAGCTACGACTCGGCCTACGAGCAGTACTTC.

This clone was seen only a few times. The V call is TRBV29-1, the J call TRBJ1-5; D remains unclear. In germline, CDR1 is SQVTM, CDR2 ANQGSEA. The CDR3 contains 12 residues. V was cut by 4 bases and J by 2 bases, with 6 bases left in between. The CDR3 is CSVGSGNQPQHF. DNA of the CDR3: TGCAGCGTTGGATCCGGCAATCAGCCCCAGCATTTT.

As to this clone: This likely traces to a read error, being one base from a far larger clone. The rearrangement joins TRBV11-2 to TRBJ2-1; 7 nucleotides agree with TRBD2. The V and J ends lost 7 bases and 12 bases, in that order; junction bases with no gene match: 9. Germline V gene sequence: CDR1 SGHAT, CDR2 FQNNGV. The CDR3 has 12 amino acids. CDR3 DNA sequence: TGTGCCAGCAACCCCGGGGGGACCCGGCAGTTCTTC. Encoded protein: CASNPGGTRQFF. The entire variable domain, with the rest obtained from reference TRBV11-2 and TRBJ2-1, is as follows: EAGVAQSPRYKIIEKRQSVAFWCNPISGHATLYWYQQILGQGPKLLIQFQNNGVVDDSQLPKDRFSAERLKGVDSTLKIQPAKLEDSAVYLCASNPGGTRQFFGPGTRLTVL.

A single count supports this clone. This chain uses TRBV10-3 with TRBJ2-3; 10 bases line up with TRBD2. Germline V gene sequence: CDR1 ENHRY, CDR2 SYGVKD. The CDR3 covers 15 residues. V trimming: 5 bases; J trimming: 3 bases; junction bases outside the gene matches: 5. The CDR3 protein is CAISTSSGSTDTQYF. The CDR3 DNA reads as TGTGCCATCAGTACGTCTAGCGGGAGTACAGATACGCAGTATTTT.

This chain connects TRBV30 to TRBJ2-7; possible D gene TRBD2, 6 bases. Looked up from germline, CDR1 is GTSNPN and CDR2 is SVGIG (reference sequence). The length of the CDR3 is 15 residues. Trimming removed 3 bases from V and 2 bases from J, with 17 bases in between. CDR3 sequence (DNA): TGTGCCTGGAGCCGCCCCCCTAGCGCTACCTACGAGCAGTACTTC. Translated, it gives CAWSRPPSATYEQYF.

This clone was observed a handful of times. The chain carries TRBV5-1 and TRBJ1-2; D possibly corresponds to TRBD1 (6 bases). Trimming took off 0 bases at V and 6 bases at J, with 15 bases between the two ends. The germline V gene has CDR1 SGHRS and CDR2 YFSETQ. This CDR3 is 15 amino acids long. CDR3 in DNA: TGCGCCAGCAGCTTGGGGATTGGGGGCAGGGATGGCTACACCTTC. Translating gives CASSLGIGGRDGYTF.

This clone was seen a few times. CDR3 region: CSVTANHYGYTF. Written as DNA, the CDR3 is TGCAGCGTTACGGCGAATCACTATGGCTACACCTTC. The chain joins TRBV29-1 to TRBJ1-2; D is unresolved. V lost 5 bases and J lost 3, with 10 bases in between. The CDR3 extends over 12 amino acids. The germline V gene has CDR1 SQVTM and CDR2 ANQGSEA. The full variable domain, in which reference TRBV29-1 and TRBJ1-2 provide the parts outside the CDR3, is SAVISQKPSRDICQRGTSLTIQCQVDSQVTMMFWYRQQPGQSLTLIATANQGSEATYESGFVIDKFPISRPNLTFSTLTVSNMSPEDSSIYLCSVTANHYGYTFGSGTRLTVV.

The rearrangement links TRBV7-2 to TRBJ1-2; 9 bases are shared with TRBD1. V lost 3 bases, J lost 0 bases, and 8 bases stayed unmatched. From germline, CDR1 is SGHTA and CDR2 FQGNSA. CDR3 length: 17 residues. For the CDR3, the DNA is TGTGCCAGCAGCTTCTCACAGGGGGCCAATCCTAACTATGGCTACACCTTC. Translated: CASSFSQGANPNYGYTF.

A few counts support this clone. This chain connects TRBV28 to TRBJ2-1, with D possibly being TRBD1 or TRBD2 (5 bases each). The length of the CDR3 is 13 residues. Germline V gene data show CDR1 as MDHEN and CDR2 as SYDVKM. The V end lost 8 bases, the J end lost 0 bases, and 8 bases lay between the germline ends. CDR3 bases: TGTGCCAGCCATGGGGGCTCCTACAATGAGCAGTTCTTC. Residues: CASHGGSYNEQFF.

There are a few counts of this clone. CDR3 in amino acids: CASKREGNEQFF. Here the CDR3 DNA reads TGTGCCAGCAAGCGGGAGGGGAATGAGCAGTTCTTC. This chain joins TRBV6-6 and TRBJ2-1, with 10 bases fitting TRBD2. Germline V gene data show CDR1 as MNHNY and CDR2 as SVGAGI (reference sequence). V gave up 7 bases and J gave up 7 bases; unmatched junction bases: 1. This CDR3 spans 12 amino acids.

This clone was seen only a few times. The V call is TRBV5-1, the J call TRBJ1-6; unclear D gene. Per germline, CDR1 SGHRS and CDR2 YFSETQ. Trimming removed 0 bases from V and 7 bases from J, with 5 bases in between. The CDR3 is 13 residues long. The CDR3 loop is CASSLDLNSPLHF. DNA of the CDR3: TGCGCCAGCAGCTTGGACCTAAATTCACCCCTCCACTTT.

This sequence joins TRBV4-2 and TRBJ1-4; D is unresolved. The CDR3 is 13 residues long. V gave up 0 bases and J gave up 8 bases, with 7 bases separating them. Germline CDR1 reads LGHNA; CDR2 reads YNFKEQ. In nucleotides, the CDR3 is TGTGCCAGCAGCCAAGATCTAGGGGAAAAACTGTTTTTT. Protein sequence: CASSQDLGEKLFF.

This clone was detected only a few times. The same CDR3 is also encoded by other DNA sequences in this sample. This rearrangement joins TRBV28 to TRBJ1-2; TRBD1 matches at 7 bases. The CDR3 loop spans 18 amino acids. V lost 7 bases to trimming and J lost 5 bases; unmatched junction nucleotides: 22. From germline, CDR1 is MDHEN and CDR2 SYDVKM. The CDR3 coding sequence is TGTGCCAGCATTGGCCCGGGGGGGAGGGACAGAGTAGGATATGGCTACACCTTC. Its protein product is CASIGPGGRDRVGYGYTF.

Many counts were recorded for this clone. The chain links TRBV28 to TRBJ2-3, with a weak D call TRBD1 (6 bases). From germline, CDR1 is MDHEN and CDR2 SYDVKM. V was clipped by 6 bases and J by 1 base, with 14 bases between them. The CDR3 runs 15 residues. This CDR3 is CASSTPGHRTDTQYF. The CDR3 DNA follows: TGTGCCAGCAGCACCCCGGGACACCGCACAGATACGCAGTATTTT.

Comments on this clone: The likely explanation is a read error, given a far larger clone one base away. This chain uses TRBV29-1 with TRBJ1-2; unclear D gene. Germline V gene sequence: CDR1 SQVTM, CDR2 ANQGSEA. The CDR3 spans 16 residues. The CDR3 is CSAVVFVREAGYGYIF. CDR3 sequence (DNA): TGCAGCGCTGTTGTCTTCGTCCGGGAGGCTGGCTATGGCTACATCTTC.

In its sample, this clone was seen a few times. V is TRBV7-8 and J is TRBJ2-4, with 8 nucleotides matching TRBD2. The CDR3 consists of 17 residues. Trimming at V came to 1 base and at J to 8 bases, leaving 13 bases not matched to a gene. Germline CDR1 is SGHVS and CDR2 is FQNEAQ. CDR3 sequence (DNA): TGTGCCAGCAGCTTAGAAGGAGCGGGGGCCTCTTGGGACATTCAGTACTTC. It encodes CASSLEGAGASWDIQYF. Drawing the rest from reference TRBV7-8 and TRBJ2-4, the complete variable domain is GAGVSQSPRYKVAKRGQDVALRCDPISGHVSLFWYQQALGQGPEFLTYFQNEAQLDKSGLPSDRFFAERPEGSVSTLKIQRTQQEDSAVYLCASSLEGAGASWDIQYFGAGTRLSVL.